The 18 T cell receptor beta chains presented below share a single source sample, sequenced in a study of identical twins. TCRdb redid the calling of the 5' RACE reads with MiXCR, one entry per CDR3 protein. The sample contains under 300,000 distinct CDR3 sequences, approximately 11% of which appear only once. The same sample was also used in a study of yellow fever vaccine responses in identical twins.

Specimen: memory (CD45RO+) T cells sorted from blood. The receptors stem from a young woman in good health.

The rearrangement links TRBV4-3 to TRBJ2-1, with 7 nucleotides matching TRBD2. Germline trimming cut 1 base from V and 8 bases from J; bases unmatched to any gene: 8. Germline loops: CDR1 LGHNA, CDR2 YSLEER. This CDR3 is built from 15 residues. The CDR3 is CASSQAMGGAYEQFF. CDR3 nucleotide sequence: TGCGCCAGCAGCCAAGCTATGGGAGGGGCATATGAGCAGTTCTTC.

The chain recombines TRBV7-9 with TRBJ2-1; either TRBD1 or TRBD2 may supply D (5 bases each). The V gene lost 5 bases and the J gene lost 5 bases, with 13 bases spanning the gap. CDR3 length: 14 amino acids. Germline V gene lookup returns CDR1 SEHNR and CDR2 FQNEAQ (reference sequence). Written as DNA, the CDR3 is TGTGCCAGCAGCAACATCCCGGGACACAATGAGCAGTTCTTC. This encodes CASSNIPGHNEQFF.

The rearrangement uses TRBV20-1 and TRBJ1-1; TRBD1 matches at 7 bases. The CDR3 sequence is 13 residues long. CDR1 is DFQATT and CDR2 is SNEGSKA in the germline V gene (reference sequence). V shed 5 bases and J 4 bases; nucleotides not matched to a gene: 7. The CDR3 nucleotides are TGCAGTGCTGTCGACAGGGCGGGCACTGAAGCTTTCTTT. Its protein is CSAVDRAGTEAFF.

The chain couples TRBV20-1 to TRBJ1-2; the D gene is possibly TRBD1 (6 bases). The germline V gene encodes CDR1 DFQATT and CDR2 SNEGSKA (reference sequence). The CDR3 runs 15 residues. V lost 3 bases to trimming and J lost 0 bases, with 14 bases between them. CDR3 amino acids: CSASTRGLANYGYTF. DNA for the CDR3: TGCAGTGCTAGTACCCGGGGGCTAGCTAACTATGGCTACACCTTC.

This clonotype was seen only a few times. The chain couples TRBV27 to TRBJ2-7; TRBD1 aligns across 7 bases. Germline V lookup: CDR1 MNHEY, CDR2 SMNVEV (reference sequence). The CDR3 extends over 14 amino acids. Trimming cost V 6 bases and J 8 bases; bases outside gene matches: 13. The CDR3 is CASRAGTDLVQQYF. In nucleotides, the CDR3 is TGTGCCAGCAGGGCCGGGACAGACTTAGTCCAGCAGTACTTC.

The sample holds a few counts of this clonotype. The gene calls are TRBV7-8 and TRBJ2-7, with D perhaps matching TRBD1 (6 bases). Germline CDR1 is SGHVS and CDR2 is FQNEAQ. This CDR3 comprises 12 residues. Between the trimmed V and J ends, which lost 5 bases and 3 bases, there was a span of 8 bases. CDR3 residues: CASSTGHYEQYF. The CDR3 coding sequence is TGTGCCAGCAGCACGGGACACTACGAGCAGTACTTC.

The chain joins TRBV7-2 to TRBJ1-2; no definite D call. Trimming removed 5 bases from V and 1 base from J, with 8 bases in between. CDR1 and CDR2 from the germline V gene are SGHTA and FQGNSA. The length of the CDR3 is 13 residues. DNA of the CDR3: TGTGCCAGCAGCGCGGGTGTTAACTATGGCTACACCTTC. It specifies CASSAGVNYGYTF.

This clonotype showed up just a few times. J is TRBJ2-3 and V is TRBV6-5; no firm D call. The CDR3 has 15 amino acids. V shed 4 bases and J shed 2 bases, with 13 bases lying between them. Germline CDR1 MNHEY, CDR2 SVGAGI. CDR3 nucleotides: TGTGCCAGCAGTTTCGTATCCATCGACACAGATACGCAGTATTTT. Its translation is CASSFVSIDTDTQYF.

The chain uses TRBV27 and TRBJ2-2, with 10 bases aligning to TRBD1. V shed 8 bases, J shed 5 bases, and the junction held 8 bases outside the gene matches. The CDR3 has 15 residues. CDR1 is MNHEY and CDR2 is SMNVEV in the germline V gene (reference sequence). The CDR3 coding sequence is TGTGCCAGCTCCACGGGACAGGGGAAGACCGGGGAGCTGTTTTTT. Protein sequence: CASSTGQGKTGELFF.

This clonotype was counted many times. This chain joins TRBV20-1 and TRBJ1-1; maybe TRBD1 (5 bases). Germline lookup yields CDR1 DFQATT and CDR2 SNEGSKA (reference sequence). CDR3 length equals 14 residues. Between the trimmed V and J ends, which lost 3 bases and 5 bases, there was a span of 16 bases. The CDR3 region is CSASVARGQTEAFF. The CDR3 coding sequence is TGCAGTGCTAGTGTGGCTAGGGGTCAGACTGAAGCTTTCTTT.

This clonotype has a handful of counts. The J gene is TRBJ2-1, the V gene TRBV20-1, with D possibly being TRBD2 (6 bases). Germline V gene data show CDR1 as DFQATT and CDR2 as SNEGSKA (reference sequence). The CDR3 is 13 residues long. The ends were cut back, 5 bases at V and 5 bases at J, with 13 bases in the middle. CDR3 residues: CSAASGLNNEQFF. The DNA for the CDR3 is TGCAGTGCTGCCTCGGGACTGAACAATGAGCAGTTCTTC.

In this sample, this clonotype turned up a few times. V and J are TRBV4-3 and TRBJ2-6, with D uncertain. V dropped 1 base and J dropped 0 bases, with 7 bases sitting between them. The germline gives CDR1 LGHNA, CDR2 YSLEER. The CDR3 has 16 amino acids. CDR3 sequence: CASSQAPYSGANVLTF. The DNA for the CDR3 is TGCGCCAGCAGCCAAGCGCCGTACTCTGGGGCCAACGTCCTGACTTTC.

This clonotype was counted many times. The CDR3, as DNA: TGTGCCACCAGCAGAGATCCGACAGGGGAAGAGACCCAGTACTTC. Its translation: CATSRDPTGEETQYF. This chain joins TRBV15 and TRBJ2-5; 8 bases are a match to TRBD1. The ends lost 0 bases at V and 3 bases at J; junction bases unmatched: 3. This CDR3 comprises 15 residues. Germline CDR1 and CDR2: LNHNV and YYDKDF (reference sequence).

The rearrangement uses TRBV7-2 and TRBJ2-2; 7 bases are shared with TRBD1. V lost 5 bases and J lost 2; bases outside the gene matches: 5. Germline CDR1 is SGHTA and CDR2 is FQGNSA. There are 15 residues in the CDR3. CDR3 protein: CASSRDSSNTGELFF. The CDR3 DNA follows: TGTGCCAGCAGCCGGGACAGTTCAAACACCGGGGAGCTGTTTTTT.

J is TRBJ2-1 and V is TRBV11-2; 8 bases are a match to TRBD1. This CDR3 has 11 amino acids. CDR1 is SGHAT, CDR2 FQNNGV, per germline. Unmatched junction bases numbered 2, after V lost 6 bases and J lost 10 bases. CDR3 amino acids: CASRTGAEQFF. The CDR3 DNA follows: TGTGCCAGCAGGACAGGGGCCGAGCAGTTCTTC.

In this sample, this clonotype turned up many times. V gene TRBV7-9 combines with J gene TRBJ1-6; possibly TRBD1 for D (5 bases). V was trimmed by 6 bases and J by 13 bases, leaving 16 bases between them. Germline loops: CDR1 SEHNR, CDR2 FQNEAQ (reference sequence). The CDR3 runs 13 residues. The chain's CDR3 is CASRTDFRSPLHF. The DNA of the CDR3 is TGTGCCAGCAGGACAGACTTTAGGTCCCCCCTCCACTTT.

This clonotype was found many times. The chain couples TRBV10-3 to TRBJ2-1; D remains ambiguous. This CDR3 has 13 residues. Germline values: CDR1 ENHRY, CDR2 SYGVKD. Trimming took 6 bases from V and 4 from J, leaving 10 bases between them. CDR3 in amino acids: CAIRDDAYNEQFF. Here the CDR3 DNA reads TGTGCCATCAGAGACGACGCGTACAATGAGCAGTTCTTC.

This clonotype was seen a handful of times. The rearrangement uses TRBV29-1 and TRBJ2-1; no clear D. This CDR3 is 16 amino acids long. Germline V gene sequence: CDR1 SQVTM, CDR2 ANQGSEA. V shed 5 bases and J shed 1 base, with 18 bases lying between them. The CDR3, as DNA: TGCAGCGTTCTGAAGTCCGACAAGCTATCCTACAATGAGCAGTTCTTC. Its protein is CSVLKSDKLSYNEQFF.